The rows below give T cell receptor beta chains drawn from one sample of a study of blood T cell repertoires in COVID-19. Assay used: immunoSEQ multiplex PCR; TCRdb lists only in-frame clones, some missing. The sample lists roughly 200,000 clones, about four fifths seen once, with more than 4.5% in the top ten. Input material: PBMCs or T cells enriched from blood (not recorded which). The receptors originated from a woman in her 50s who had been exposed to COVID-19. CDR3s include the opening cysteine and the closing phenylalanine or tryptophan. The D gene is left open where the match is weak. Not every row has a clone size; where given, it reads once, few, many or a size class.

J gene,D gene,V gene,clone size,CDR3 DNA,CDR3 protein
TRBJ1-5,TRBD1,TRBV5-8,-,TGTGCCAGCAGCCCTGACAGGGACCAGCCCCAGCATTTT,CASSPDRDQPQHF
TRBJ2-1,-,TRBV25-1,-,TGTGCCAGCAAGGGTAGCGGTTACAATGAGCAGTTCTTC,CASKGSGYNEQFF
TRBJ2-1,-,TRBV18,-,TGTGCCAGCTCACCGGTTTGGGACAACAATGAGCAGTTCTTC,CASSPVWDNNEQFF
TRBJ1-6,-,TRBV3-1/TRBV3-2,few,TGTGCCAGCAGCCAAGCGGGCAGGGGAAGAGGCTCACCCCTCCACTTT,CASSQAGRGRGSPLHF
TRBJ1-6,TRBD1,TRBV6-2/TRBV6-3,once,TGTGCCAGCAGTCCCGGGACAGGGCTCTCACCCCTCCACTTT,CASSPGTGLSPLHF
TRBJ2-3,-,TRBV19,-,TGTGCCAGTAGTCTCGCGGGGAGCACAGATACGCAGTATTTT,CASSLAGSTDTQYF
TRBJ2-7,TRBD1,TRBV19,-,TGTGCCAGTAGTATAGGGACGGGACAGACCTACGAGCAGTACTTC,CASSIGTGQTYEQYF
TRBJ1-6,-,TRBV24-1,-,TGTGCCACCCAGGTGGGTTCACCCCTCCACTTT,CATQVGSPLHF
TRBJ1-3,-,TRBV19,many,TGTGCCAGTAGTATAGGAGAGCCGATCGGAAACACCATATATTTT,CASSIGEPIGNTIYF
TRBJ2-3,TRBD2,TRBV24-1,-,TGTGCCACCAGTGATTTGCCCAGCGGGGAAACCACAGATACGCAGTATTTT,CATSDLPSGETTDTQYF
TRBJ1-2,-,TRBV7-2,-,TGTGCCAGCAGCTCTAGGAAGAGGTCCCCCTCCTATGGCTACACCTTC,CASSSRKRSPSYGYTF
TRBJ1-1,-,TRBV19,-,TGTGCCAGTAGTTCTGCTCTACCGAACACTGAAGCTTTCTTT,CASSSALPNTEAFF
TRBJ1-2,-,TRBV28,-,TGTGCCAGCTCCAACGGCGGAAACTATGGCTACACCTTC,CASSNGGNYGYTF
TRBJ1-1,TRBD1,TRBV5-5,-,TGTGCCAGCAGATCGGGACAGGGGGTGCTGAACACTGAAGCTTTCTTT,CASRSGQGVLNTEAFF
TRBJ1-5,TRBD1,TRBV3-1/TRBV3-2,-,TGTGCCAGCAGCCCCAACTCAGGGGGCGCAGGGCAGCCCCAGCATTTT,CASSPNSGGAGQPQHF
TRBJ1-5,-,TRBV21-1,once,TGTGCCAGCGACCTACGGGGAGATGGACAGGGAATACGGCAGCCCCAGCATTTT,CASDLRGDGQGIRQPQHF
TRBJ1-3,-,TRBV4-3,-,TGCGCCAGCAGCCAAGTAGAGGGAGCGACTGGAAACACCATATATTTT,CASSQVEGATGNTIYF
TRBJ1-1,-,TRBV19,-,TGTGCCAGTAGTATAGGGGGCGGTATGAACACTGAAGCTTTCTTT,CASSIGGGMNTEAFF
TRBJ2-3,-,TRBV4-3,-,TGCGCCAGCAGCCAATTCGGCGGGGAAACAGATACGCAGTATTTT,CASSQFGGETDTQYF
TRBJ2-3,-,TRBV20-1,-,TGCAGTGCTAGTTTAGAGGGAGTGGCTACGCAGTATTTT,CSASLEGVATQYF
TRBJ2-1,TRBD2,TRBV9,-,TGTGCCAGCGCTGTCCAAGCGGGAGCTCACAATGAGCAGTTCTTC,CASAVQAGAHNEQFF
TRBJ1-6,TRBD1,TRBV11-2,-,TGTGCCAGCAGCTTACTGGGACAGAGCTCCTATAATTCACCCCTCCACTTT,CASSLLGQSSYNSPLHF
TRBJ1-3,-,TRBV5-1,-,TGCGCCAGCAGCCCGGGACTGGGAAACACCATATATTTT,CASSPGLGNTIYF
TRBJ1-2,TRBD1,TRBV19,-,TGTGCCAGTACCCCCTGGACAGGCGACTATGGCTACACCTTC,CASTPWTGDYGYTF
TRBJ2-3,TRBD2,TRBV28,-,TGTGCCAGCAGTTCCCCGGGACTAGCGGGTGGCGGAGATACGCAGTATTTT,CASSSPGLAGGGDTQYF
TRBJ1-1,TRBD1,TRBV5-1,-,TGCGCCAGCAGCCGCGACGGAATCTCAGGGGGCATCACTGAAGCTTTCTTT,CASSRDGISGGITEAFF
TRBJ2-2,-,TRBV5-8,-,TGTGCCAGCAGCTCCGGGGACTTCACCACCGGGGAGCTGTTTTTT,CASSSGDFTTGELFF
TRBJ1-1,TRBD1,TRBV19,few,TGTGCCAGTAGTTTCGGGACAGGGAACACTGAAGCTTTCTTT,CASSFGTGNTEAFF
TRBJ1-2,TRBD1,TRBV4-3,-,TGCGCCAGCAGCCCAGGTGTCGACAGGGGAGAAGGCTACACCTTC,CASSPGVDRGEGYTF
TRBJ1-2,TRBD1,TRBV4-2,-,TGTGCCAGCAGCCAAGATACAGGGGCGAGTGGCTACACCTTC,CASSQDTGASGYTF
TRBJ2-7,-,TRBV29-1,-,TGCAGCGTTGTAGTTACAGGGCGCGACGAGCAGTACTTC,CSVVVTGRDEQYF